The rows below give T cell receptor beta chains drawn from one sample of a study of blood T cells in healthy people across ages. TCRdb processed the 5' RACE reads anew with MiXCR; each CDR3 protein has one entry. Among some 1.5 million distinct CDR3 sequences listed, roughly two fifths were seen once. The material sequenced was blood. The receptors stem from a woman younger than 30 in good health. Both conserved end residues are part of each CDR3. D genes are given only for firm matches. Clone size is not always given. Where it is, it says once, few, many or a class for expanded clones.

cdr3_aa cdr3_nt j_call v_call d_call clone_size
CASSLVRTSGSGETQYF TGTGCCAGCAGCTTAGTTAGGACTAGCGGGAGCGGTGAGACCCAGTACTTC TRBJ2-5 TRBV7-2 TRBD2 .
CASSTQGGGGYEQYF TGCGCCAGCAGCACTCAAGGGGGGGGAGGCTACGAGCAGTACTTC TRBJ2-7 TRBV4-1 . .
CSASPGTANYGYIF TGCAGTGCTAGCCCCGGGACAGCTAACTATGGCTACATCTTC TRBJ1-2 TRBV20-1 TRBD1 .
CASCTGGEHEQFF TGTGCCTCCTGCACCGGGGGGGAGCATGAGCAGTTCTTC TRBJ2-1 TRBV27 TRBD2 .
CASSQRLQGYEQYF TGCGCCAGCAGCCAAAGATTACAGGGTTACGAGCAGTACTTC TRBJ2-7 TRBV4-3 . .
CASSLIGGHSYEQYF TGTGCCAGCAGTTTAATTGGGGGACACTCGTACGAGCAGTACTTC TRBJ2-7 TRBV27 . few
CASSARGIGYNEQFF TGTGCCAGCAGCGCGCGGGGGATCGGCTACAATGAGCAGTTCTTC TRBJ2-1 TRBV6-2/TRBV6-3 TRBD2 many
CASSIRQGSGANVLTF TGTGCCAGCAGTATCAGACAGGGCTCTGGGGCCAACGTCCTGACTTTC TRBJ2-6 TRBV25-1 TRBD1 .
CASSFTGMGTYEQYF TGTGCCAGCAGCTTTACAGGAATGGGGACCTACGAGCAGTACTTC TRBJ2-7 TRBV5-5 . few
CASSKGQGEYGYTF TGTGCCAGCAGCAAGGGACAGGGGGAATATGGCTACACCTTC TRBJ1-2 TRBV21-1 . few
CASSYSGTGCGYTF TGTGCCAGCAGTTACTCGGGAACAGGGTGTGGCTACACCTTC TRBJ1-2 TRBV6-2/TRBV6-3 . few
CASSQERRLAGRTDTQYF TGTGCCAGCAGCCAAGAAAGGAGACTAGCGGGGCGCACAGATACGCAGTATTTT TRBJ2-3 TRBV3-1 TRBD2 .
CATSSPVPGQMYEQYF TGTGCCACCAGCAGTCCAGTCCCGGGACAGATGTACGAGCAGTACTTC TRBJ2-7 TRBV15 TRBD1 few
CASKTSGGPYNEQFF TGTGCCAGCAAGACTAGCGGGGGCCCTTACAATGAGCAGTTCTTC TRBJ2-1 TRBV27 TRBD2 few
CASSAGRGTPLHF TGTGCCAGCAGTGCGGGACGGGGTACACCCCTCCACTTT TRBJ1-6 TRBV2 . .
CAGSLLQGGAEDNEQFF TGTGCCGGCAGCTTACTACAGGGTGGGGCTGAGGACAATGAGCAGTTCTTC TRBJ2-1 TRBV7-9 . once
CASSPRGIGSYTF TGTGCCAGCAGCCCCCGGGGCATTGGCAGCTACACCTTC TRBJ1-2 TRBV2 . .
CASSLSSVKVSYNSPLHF TGCGCCAGCAGCTTGTCGTCAGTAAAGGTCTCCTATAATTCACCCCTCCACTTT TRBJ1-6 TRBV5-1 . few
CASSPAWGQFF TGTGCCAGCAGCCCCGCGTGGGGGCAGTTCTTC TRBJ2-1 TRBV11-2 . .
CASSQDGTGLSSYEQYF TGTGCCAGCAGCCAAGATGGGACAGGCCTCAGCTCCTACGAGCAGTACTTC TRBJ2-7 TRBV4-2 TRBD1 few
CASSLLGKPATDTQYF TGCGCCAGCAGTCTTCTGGGGAAACCGGCCACAGATACGCAGTATTTT TRBJ2-3 TRBV4-3 . few
CASSFVGQTQFF TGTGCCAGCAGCTTTGTGGGACAGACGCAGTTCTTC TRBJ2-1 TRBV7-2 TRBD1 many
CASSLGLGSSSYNEQFF TGTGCCAGCAGCCTCGGACTAGGTTCCAGCTCCTACAATGAGCAGTTCTTC TRBJ2-1 TRBV7-2 TRBD2 .